These 20 T cell receptor beta chains were sequenced from one sample in a study of monozygotic twins with inflammatory bowel disease. No DNA is given; TCRdb re-called the 5' RACE reads and lists each CDR3 protein once. The table counts around 450,000 distinct CDR3 sequences; 2.4% lies in the top ten. Material for sequencing was blood. These receptors came from a human donor with ulcerative colitis or Crohn's disease, or a healthy co-twin of an affected twin (not recorded which).

The J gene is TRBJ1-2, the V gene TRBV4-1. Germline V gives CDR1 MGHRA, CDR2 YSYEKL. The CDR3 consists of 17 residues. The CDR3 sequence: CASSQPTGRAAYGGYTF.

The rearrangement links TRBV12-3 or TRBV12-4 to TRBJ2-7; the D gene TCRdb calls, TRBD1, cannot be checked with no DNA. The CDR3 is 15 amino acids. The CDR3 here is CASKVTGTGEYEQYF.

J is TRBJ2-1 and V is TRBV20-1. This CDR3 has 12 residues. Germline CDR1 reads DFQATT; CDR2 reads SNEGSKA (reference sequence). CDR3 sequence reads: CSASPSYNEQFF.

This chain connects TRBV6-1 to TRBJ2-5; the D call of TRBD1 rests on TCRdb alone, since no DNA is present to check it. The CDR3 length is 14 residues. Germline lookup yields CDR1 MNHNS and CDR2 SASEGT. CDR3 in amino acids: CASSEEGARETQYF.

V gene TRBV14 combines with J gene TRBJ1-2; TCRdb gives TRBD1 as the D gene, but with no DNA this cannot be confirmed. The CDR3 is made up of 14 amino acids. From germline, CDR1 is SGHDN and CDR2 FVKESK. This chain's CDR3 is CASSQRDRDYGYTF.

The chain employs TRBV12-3 or TRBV12-4 and TRBJ2-3; TCRdb lists TRBD1, though no DNA is available to test this call. CDR3 length: 14 amino acids. CDR3 loop: CASSGTDLTDTQYF.

The rearrangement links TRBV7-6 to TRBJ2-1; no DNA is available, so the TRBD2 call from TCRdb remains unchecked. There are 15 residues in the CDR3. CDR1 and CDR2 from the germline V gene are SGHVS and FNYEAQ. The CDR3 is CASSPLAGVLLEHFF.

The chain carries TRBV5-1 and TRBJ2-1; no DNA is available, so the TRBD1 call from TCRdb remains unchecked. This CDR3 is 15 amino acids long. Per germline, CDR1 SGHRS and CDR2 YFSETQ. The CDR3 loop is CASSLALTGGDEQFF. Variable domain in full (rest from reference TRBV5-1 and TRBJ2-1): KAGVTQTPRYLIKTRGQQVTLSCSPISGHRSVSWYQQTPGQGLQFLFEYFSETQRNKGNFPGRFSGRQFSNSRSEMNVSTLELGDSALYLCASSLALTGGDEQFFGPGTRLTVL.

V is TRBV20-1 and J is TRBJ1-5. The CDR3 is 12 amino acids. Per the germline V gene, CDR1 is DFQATT and CDR2 is SNEGSKA (reference sequence). CDR3 region: CSASTDNQPQHF.

This chain uses TRBV20-1 with TRBJ2-1; there is no DNA to check the TCRdb D call of TRBD2. Germline V gene data show CDR1 as DFQATT and CDR2 as SNEGSKA (reference sequence). CDR3 size: 19 residues. The CDR3 reads CSARRLAGDPTSSYNEQFF.

This sequence joins TRBV5-1 and TRBJ1-1. This CDR3 comprises 15 residues. Germline lookup yields CDR1 SGHRS and CDR2 YFSETQ. The CDR3 protein is CASSLSGLRNTEAFF.

The chain is built from TRBV11-2 and TRBJ1-5; no DNA is available, so the TRBD1 call from TCRdb remains unchecked. The germline CDR1 and CDR2 sequences are SGHAT and FQNNGV. The CDR3 has 15 amino acids. This chain's CDR3 is CASSIQGQENQPQHF.

This chain links TRBV5-1 with TRBJ1-2; lacking DNA, the TRBD1 call made by TCRdb goes unchecked. The CDR3 runs 13 residues. The germline CDR1 and CDR2 sequences are SGHRS and YFSETQ. CDR3 amino acids: CASSLGTVNGYTF.

The chain employs TRBV5-1 and TRBJ1-1; TCRdb calls TRBD1, which cannot be checked without DNA. CDR3 length: 14 amino acids. Germline CDR1 is SGHRS and CDR2 is YFSETQ. The CDR3 spells CASSPRVLNTEAFF.

The rearrangement joins TRBV18 to TRBJ2-3; absent DNA, TCRdb's TRBD1 call cannot be checked. The CDR3 extends over 13 amino acids. Germline CDR1 reads KGHSH; CDR2 reads LQKENI. Here the CDR3 reads CASSRDSYAAQYF. Variable domain in full (rest from reference TRBV18 and TRBJ2-3): NAGVMQNPRHLVRRRGQEARLRCSPMKGHSHVYWYRQLPEEGLKFMVYLQKENIIDESGMPKERFSAEFPKEGPSILRIQQVVRGDSAAYFCASSRDSYAAQYFGPGTRLTVL.

The V and J genes are TRBV12-3 or TRBV12-4 and TRBJ2-6. The CDR3 contains 13 residues. This chain's CDR3 is CASSRSGANVLTF.

The rearrangement joins TRBV6-5 to TRBJ1-5; TCRdb designates TRBD1, a call that cannot be tested without DNA. This CDR3 is 13 amino acids long. Germline V lookup: CDR1 MNHEY, CDR2 SVGAGI. CDR3 in amino acids: CASGGQGGQPQHF.

This chain connects TRBV12-3 or TRBV12-4 to TRBJ2-3. The CDR3 length is 14 residues. The CDR3 here is CASTLRQSTDTQYF.

The chain has TRBV5-1 and TRBJ2-5; TCRdb returns TRBD1, unconfirmable since there is no DNA. The CDR3 is made up of 14 amino acids. Germline lookup yields CDR1 SGHRS and CDR2 YFSETQ. The chain's CDR3 is CASSFLTGQETQYF.

The rearrangement links TRBV11-2 to TRBJ1-5. Per germline, CDR1 SGHAT and CDR2 FQNNGV. The CDR3 extends over 13 amino acids. The CDR3 reads CASSLGLDQPQHF.